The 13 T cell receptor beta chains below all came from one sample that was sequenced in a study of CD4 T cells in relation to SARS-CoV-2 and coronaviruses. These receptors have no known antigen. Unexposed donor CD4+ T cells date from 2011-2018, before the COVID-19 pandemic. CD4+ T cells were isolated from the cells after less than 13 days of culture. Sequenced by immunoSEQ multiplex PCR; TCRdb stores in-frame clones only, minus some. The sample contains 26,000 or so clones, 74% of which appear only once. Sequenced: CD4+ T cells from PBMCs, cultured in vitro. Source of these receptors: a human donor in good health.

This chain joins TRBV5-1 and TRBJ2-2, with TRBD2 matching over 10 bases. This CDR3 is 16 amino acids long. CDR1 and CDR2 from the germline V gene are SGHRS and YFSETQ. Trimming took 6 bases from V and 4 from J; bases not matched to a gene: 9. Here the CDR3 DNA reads TGCGCCAGCACGAGAGAAGCGGGGGGGGGCACCGGGGAGCTGTTTTTT. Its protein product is CASTREAGGGTGELFF. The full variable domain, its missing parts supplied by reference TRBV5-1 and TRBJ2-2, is KAGVTQTPRYLIKTRGQQVTLSCSPISGHRSVSWYQQTPGQGLQFLFEYFSETQRNKGNFPGRFSGRQFSNSRSEMNVSTLELGDSALYLCASTREAGGGTGELFFGEGSRLTVL.

The CDR3 DNA is TGTGCCAGCAGCTTAGGGGGCCGGGGTGAGCAGTTCTTC. The encoded protein is CASSLGGRGEQFF. V usage is TRBV7-3 and J usage is TRBJ2-1; maybe TRBD1 (6 bases). This CDR3 has 13 residues. CDR1 SGHTA and CDR2 FQGTGA come from the germline V gene. V lost 2 bases to trimming and J lost 9 bases, with 11 bases between them.

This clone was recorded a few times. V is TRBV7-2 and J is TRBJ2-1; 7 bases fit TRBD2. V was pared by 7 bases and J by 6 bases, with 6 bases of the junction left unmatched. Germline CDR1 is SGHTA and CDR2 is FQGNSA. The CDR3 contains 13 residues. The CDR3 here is CASKRGPSNEQFF. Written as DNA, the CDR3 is TGTGCCAGCAAGCGGGGTCCAAGCAATGAGCAGTTCTTC.

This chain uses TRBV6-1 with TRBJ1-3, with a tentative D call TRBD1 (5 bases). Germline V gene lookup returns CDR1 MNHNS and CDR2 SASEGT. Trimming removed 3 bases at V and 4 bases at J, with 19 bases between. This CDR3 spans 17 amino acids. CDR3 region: CASSDSGTPLGGNTIYF. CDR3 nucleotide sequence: TGTGCCAGCAGTGATTCCGGGACCCCTCTGGGAGGAAACACCATATATTTT.

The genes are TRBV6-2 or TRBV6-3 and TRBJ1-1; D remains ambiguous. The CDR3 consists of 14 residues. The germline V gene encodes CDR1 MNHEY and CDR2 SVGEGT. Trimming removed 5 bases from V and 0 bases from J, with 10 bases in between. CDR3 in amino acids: CASSPRFVNTEAFF. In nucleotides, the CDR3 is TGTGCCAGCAGTCCACGGTTCGTGAACACTGAAGCTTTCTTT.

CDR3: CASSRSGTETQYF. The DNA of the CDR3 is TGTGCCAGCAGCCGTAGCGGGACAGAGACCCAGTACTTC. V is TRBV7-8 and J is TRBJ2-5; 8 bases are a match to TRBD2. Germline V lookup: CDR1 SGHVS, CDR2 FQNEAQ. J lost 4 bases, V lost 5 bases, and 3 bases had no gene match. The CDR3 contains 13 residues.

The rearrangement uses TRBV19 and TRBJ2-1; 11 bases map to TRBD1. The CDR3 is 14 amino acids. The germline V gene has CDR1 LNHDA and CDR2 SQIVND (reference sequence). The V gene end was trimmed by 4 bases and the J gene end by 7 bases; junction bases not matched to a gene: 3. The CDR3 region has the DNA TGTGCCAGTAGTAGGGACAGGGGGGGGAATGAGCAGTTCTTC. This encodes CASSRDRGGNEQFF.

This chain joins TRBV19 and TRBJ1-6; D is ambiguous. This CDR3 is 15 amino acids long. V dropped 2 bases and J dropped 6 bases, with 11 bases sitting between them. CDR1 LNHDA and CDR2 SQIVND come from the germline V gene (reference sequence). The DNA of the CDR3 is TGTGCCAGTAGTATATTGGACGGGATTAATTCACCCCTCCACTTT. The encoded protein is CASSILDGINSPLHF.

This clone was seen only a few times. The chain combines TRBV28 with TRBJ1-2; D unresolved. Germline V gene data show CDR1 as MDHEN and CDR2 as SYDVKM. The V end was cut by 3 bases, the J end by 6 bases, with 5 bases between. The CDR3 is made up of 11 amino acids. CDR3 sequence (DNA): TGTGCCAGCAGTTTTCGGGATGGCTACACCTTC. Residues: CASSFRDGYTF.

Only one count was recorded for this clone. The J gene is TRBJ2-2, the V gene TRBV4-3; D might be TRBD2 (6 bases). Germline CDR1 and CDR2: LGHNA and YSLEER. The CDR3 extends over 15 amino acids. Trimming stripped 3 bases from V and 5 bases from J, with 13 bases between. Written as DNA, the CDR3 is TGCGCCAGCAGCCACTGGGCGGGGAAAACCGGGGAGCTGTTTTTT. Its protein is CASSHWAGKTGELFF.

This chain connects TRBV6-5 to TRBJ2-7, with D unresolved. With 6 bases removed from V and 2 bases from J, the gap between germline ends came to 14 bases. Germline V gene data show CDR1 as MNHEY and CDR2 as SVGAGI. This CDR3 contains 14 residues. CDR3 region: CASRRTESTYEQYF. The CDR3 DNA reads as TGTGCCAGCAGACGGACGGAGTCAACCTACGAGCAGTACTTC.

The CDR3 here is CASSIFGGASTDTQYF. The CDR3 DNA follows: TGTGCCAGTAGTATATTCGGCGGGGCTAGCACAGATACGCAGTATTTT. V gene TRBV19 combines with J gene TRBJ2-3, with D maybe TRBD2 (6 bases). V was trimmed by 2 bases and J by 0 bases, leaving 12 bases between them. Germline loops: CDR1 LNHDA, CDR2 SQIVND (reference sequence). This CDR3 contains 16 residues. The full variable domain, with the rest looked up from reference TRBV19 and TRBJ2-3, is DGGITQSPKYLFRKEGQNVTLSCEQNLNHDAMYWYRQDPGQGLRLIYYSQIVNDFQKGDIAEGYSVSREKKESFPLTVTSAQKNPTAFYLCASSIFGGASTDTQYFGPGTRLTVL.

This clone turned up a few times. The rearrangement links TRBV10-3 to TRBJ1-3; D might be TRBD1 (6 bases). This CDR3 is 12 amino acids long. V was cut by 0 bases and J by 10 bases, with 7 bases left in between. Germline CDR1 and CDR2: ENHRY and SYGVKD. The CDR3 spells CAISESDRTIYF. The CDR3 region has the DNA TGTGCCATCAGTGAGTCGGACAGAACCATATATTTT.